This TCR beta chain was identified in a study of blood T cells in healthy people across ages. Combining a sample-barcoded 5' primer with a J-beta primer mix, a second PCR ran for 7 to 11 cycles. One entry per CDR3 protein results from TCRdb running MiXCR on the 5' RACE reads. The table lists about 1.6 million distinct CDR3 sequences, 30% to 40% of them singletons, with around 11% in the top ten. With V trimmed by 6 bases and J by 8 bases, 12 bases remained unmatched. CDR3 length equals 15 residues. The germline V gene has CDR1 KGHSH and CDR2 LQKENI. This chain links TRBV18 with TRBJ1-4; 7 nucleotides agree with TRBD1. Sequenced sample: blood. This TCR was recovered from a woman in her thirties in good health. The CDR3 spells CASSPSGQLVEKLFF. The CDR3 nucleotides are TGTGCCAGCTCGCCTTCGGGACAGTTAGTAGAAAAACTGTTTTTT.